This is a list of T cell receptor beta chains from one sample in a study of blood T cell repertoires in COVID-19. Repertoires were generated with immunoSEQ multiplex PCR, while TCRdb's copy carries only in-frame clones and drops some. This table has more than 100,000 clones, under 90% appearing once. Sequenced sample: peripheral blood. The receptors were gathered from a human donor in a cohort sampled during active or convalescent COVID-19. Each CDR3 is given with its conserved first and last residue. D genes are given only for firm matches. Part of the rows lack a size; the others show once, few, many or a class for expanded clones.

D gene: -; J gene: TRBJ1-5; clone size: once; V gene: TRBV19; CDR3 protein: CASSPWTATLSNQPQHF; CDR3 DNA: TGTGCCAGTAGTCCCTGGACAGCGACTCTTTCCAATCAGCCCCAGCATTTT
D gene: TRBD1; J gene: TRBJ1-5; clone size: -; V gene: TRBV19; CDR3 protein: CASTILRRGQGAYSNQPQHF; CDR3 DNA: TGTGCCAGTACCATCCTCCGTCGGGGACAGGGGGCTTATAGCAATCAGCCCCAGCATTTT
D gene: -; J gene: TRBJ2-1; clone size: once; V gene: TRBV9; CDR3 protein: CASSVGGDTRNEQFF; CDR3 DNA: TGTGCCAGCAGCGTTGGAGGAGACACAAGGAATGAGCAGTTCTTC
D gene: -; J gene: TRBJ2-7; clone size: -; V gene: TRBV6-6; CDR3 protein: CASSYGSSAYEQYF; CDR3 DNA: TGTGCCAGCAGTTACGGGAGTAGCGCCTACGAGCAGTACTTC
D gene: -; J gene: TRBJ2-3; clone size: -; V gene: TRBV5-1; CDR3 protein: CASSLEGQGTDTQYF; CDR3 DNA: TGCGCCAGCAGCCTGGAGGGGCAGGGCACAGATACGCAGTATTTT
D gene: -; J gene: TRBJ2-3; clone size: -; V gene: TRBV7-2; CDR3 protein: CASSFWAGTGGDTQYF; CDR3 DNA: TGTGCCAGCAGCTTTTGGGCTGGGACTGGGGGGGATACGCAGTATTTT
D gene: -; J gene: TRBJ1-2; clone size: -; V gene: TRBV6-4; CDR3 protein: CASSAWRGGGYTF; CDR3 DNA: TGTGCCAGCAGCGCATGGAGGGGAGGTGGCTACACCTTC
D gene: TRBD1; J gene: TRBJ1-2; clone size: -; V gene: TRBV5-1; CDR3 protein: CASSPDGQATFYGYTF; CDR3 DNA: TGCGCCAGCAGCCCAGACGGACAGGCGACTTTCTATGGCTACACCTTC
D gene: -; J gene: TRBJ1-4; clone size: -; V gene: TRBV7-9; CDR3 protein: CASSWGTGWEKLFF; CDR3 DNA: TGTGCCAGCAGCTGGGGAACAGGGTGGGAAAAACTGTTTTTT
D gene: TRBD1; J gene: TRBJ1-1; clone size: -; V gene: TRBV12-3/TRBV12-4; CDR3 protein: CASSPQGYEAFF; CDR3 DNA: TGTGCCAGCAGTCCACAGGGGTATGAAGCTTTCTTT
D gene: -; J gene: TRBJ1-4; clone size: -; V gene: TRBV28; CDR3 protein: CASMGDEKLFF; CDR3 DNA: TGTGCCAGCATGGGAGATGAAAAACTGTTTTTT
D gene: -; J gene: TRBJ1-1; clone size: -; V gene: TRBV2; CDR3 protein: CASRGQPNTEAFF; CDR3 DNA: TGTGCCAGCAGAGGACAGCCCAACACTGAAGCTTTCTTT
D gene: TRBD2; J gene: TRBJ2-7; clone size: -; V gene: TRBV9; CDR3 protein: CASSSAGGGPSYEQYF; CDR3 DNA: TGTGCCAGCAGCTCCGCCGGGGGGGGGCCCTCCTACGAGCAGTACTTC
D gene: TRBD2; J gene: TRBJ2-7; clone size: -; V gene: TRBV30; CDR3 protein: CAWSALAEQYF; CDR3 DNA: TGTGCCTGGAGTGCACTAGCGGAACAGTACTTC
D gene: -; J gene: TRBJ2-5; clone size: -; V gene: TRBV7-2; CDR3 protein: CASSFGGASMKTQYF; CDR3 DNA: TGTGCCAGCAGCTTTGGGGGGGCCTCCATGAAGACCCAGTACTTC
D gene: TRBD1; J gene: TRBJ2-2; clone size: -; V gene: TRBV4-3; CDR3 protein: CASSLGTGGTGELFF; CDR3 DNA: TGCGCCAGCAGCCTCGGGACAGGGGGGACCGGGGAGCTGTTTTTT
D gene: -; J gene: TRBJ2-3; clone size: -; V gene: TRBV6-5; CDR3 protein: CASVPAGTDTQYF; CDR3 DNA: TGTGCCAGCGTTCCAGCGGGCACAGATACGCAGTATTTT
D gene: -; J gene: TRBJ1-1; clone size: few; V gene: TRBV6-5; CDR3 protein: CASRSGQALEAFF; CDR3 DNA: TGTGCCAGCAGGTCGGGACAAGCTTTGGAAGCTTTCTTT
D gene: -; J gene: TRBJ1-4; clone size: -; V gene: TRBV11-2; CDR3 protein: CASSSEGVVSEKLFF; CDR3 DNA: TGTGCCAGCAGCAGCGAGGGGGTAGTTAGTGAAAAACTGTTTTTT
D gene: -; J gene: TRBJ2-1; clone size: -; V gene: TRBV19; CDR3 protein: CASSEQGRSSYNEQFF; CDR3 DNA: TGTGCCAGTAGTGAACAGGGCCGAAGCTCCTACAATGAGCAGTTCTTC
D gene: TRBD2; J gene: TRBJ2-2; clone size: -; V gene: TRBV9; CDR3 protein: CASSPLAGATTGELFF; CDR3 DNA: TGTGCCAGCAGCCCCTTAGCGGGGGCCACGACCGGGGAGCTGTTTTTT
D gene: TRBD1; J gene: TRBJ1-2; clone size: -; V gene: TRBV4-2; CDR3 protein: CASSQHTANDRASNYGYTF; CDR3 DNA: TGTGCCAGCAGCCAACACACCGCCAATGACAGGGCTTCTAACTATGGCTACACCTTC
D gene: -; J gene: TRBJ1-1; clone size: -; V gene: TRBV7-8; CDR3 protein: CASSPRQLNTEAFF; CDR3 DNA: TGTGCCAGCAGCCCCCGACAGCTCAACACTGAAGCTTTCTTT
D gene: -; J gene: TRBJ1-5; clone size: -; V gene: TRBV7-8; CDR3 protein: CASSLLQGRSNQPQHF; CDR3 DNA: TGTGCCAGCAGCTTATTACAGGGAAGGAGCAATCAGCCCCAGCATTTT
D gene: -; J gene: TRBJ1-2; clone size: -; V gene: TRBV5-1; CDR3 protein: CASSFGPEQGYGYTF; CDR3 DNA: TGCGCCAGCAGCTTTGGCCCCGAGCAGGGATATGGCTACACCTTC
D gene: TRBD1; J gene: TRBJ2-3; clone size: -; V gene: TRBV28; CDR3 protein: CASSAGTANNADTQYF; CDR3 DNA: TGTGCCAGCAGTGCCGGGACAGCAAATAACGCAGATACGCAGTATTTT
D gene: -; J gene: TRBJ2-7; clone size: -; V gene: TRBV11-2; CDR3 protein: CASSLVGRSYEQYF; CDR3 DNA: TGTGCCAGCAGCTTAGTTGGCAGGTCCTACGAGCAGTACTTC
D gene: TRBD1; J gene: TRBJ2-4; clone size: -; V gene: TRBV29-1; CDR3 protein: CSARTGGENIQYF; CDR3 DNA: TGCAGCGCAAGGACAGGGGGCGAAAACATTCAGTACTTC
D gene: -; J gene: TRBJ1-6; clone size: -; V gene: TRBV4-2; CDR3 protein: CASSQDRTTVGSSYNSPLHF; CDR3 DNA: TGTGCCAGCAGCCAAGATCGGACGACAGTCGGGAGCTCCTATAATTCACCCCTCCACTTT
D gene: -; J gene: TRBJ2-3; clone size: -; V gene: TRBV7-3; CDR3 protein: CASSLNGGYTDTQYF; CDR3 DNA: TGTGCCAGCAGCTTAAACGGGGGATACACAGATACGCAGTATTTT
D gene: TRBD1; J gene: TRBJ1-5; clone size: -; V gene: TRBV19; CDR3 protein: CASRSTGEQPQHF; CDR3 DNA: TGTGCCAGTAGATCTACAGGGGAACAGCCCCAGCATTTT
D gene: -; J gene: TRBJ2-4; clone size: -; V gene: TRBV7-9; CDR3 protein: CASSLTGQQYF; CDR3 DNA: TGTGCCAGCAGCTTAACCGGACAGCAGTACTTC
D gene: TRBD1; J gene: TRBJ1-2; clone size: -; V gene: TRBV7-9; CDR3 protein: CASSPPQGGRRYGYTF; CDR3 DNA: TGTGCCAGCAGCCCCCCCCAGGGGGGAAGGCGCTATGGCTACACCTTC
D gene: -; J gene: TRBJ1-2; clone size: once; V gene: TRBV18; CDR3 protein: CASSPPGGARSYGYTF; CDR3 DNA: TGTGCCAGCTCACCACCGGGAGGGGCGCGTTCCTATGGCTACACCTTC
D gene: -; J gene: TRBJ2-2; clone size: -; V gene: TRBV30; CDR3 protein: CARTRGNTGELFF; CDR3 DNA: TGTGCCAGAACCCGGGGTAACACCGGGGAGCTGTTTTTT
D gene: -; J gene: TRBJ2-3; clone size: -; V gene: TRBV4-2; CDR3 protein: CASSHLGHTSTDTQYF; CDR3 DNA: TGTGCCAGCAGCCACCTCGGACATACTAGCACAGATACGCAGTATTTT
D gene: TRBD1; J gene: TRBJ2-5; clone size: -; V gene: TRBV6-5; CDR3 protein: CASKEGTDQETQYF; CDR3 DNA: TGTGCCAGCAAAGAAGGGACAGACCAAGAGACCCAGTACTTC
D gene: -; J gene: TRBJ2-4; clone size: -; V gene: TRBV6-2/TRBV6-3; CDR3 protein: CASSYRGTVDKNIQYF; CDR3 DNA: TGTGCCAGCAGTTACCGCGGGACAGTTGATAAAAACATTCAGTACTTC
D gene: TRBD1; J gene: TRBJ1-2; clone size: -; V gene: TRBV28; CDR3 protein: CASTRAGGNYGYTF; CDR3 DNA: TGTGCCAGCACTAGAGCAGGGGGCAACTATGGCTACACCTTC
D gene: TRBD1; J gene: TRBJ1-5; clone size: -; V gene: TRBV18; CDR3 protein: CASSRGGSNQPQHF; CDR3 DNA: TGTGCCAGCTCCCGAGGGGGCAGCAATCAGCCCCAGCATTTT